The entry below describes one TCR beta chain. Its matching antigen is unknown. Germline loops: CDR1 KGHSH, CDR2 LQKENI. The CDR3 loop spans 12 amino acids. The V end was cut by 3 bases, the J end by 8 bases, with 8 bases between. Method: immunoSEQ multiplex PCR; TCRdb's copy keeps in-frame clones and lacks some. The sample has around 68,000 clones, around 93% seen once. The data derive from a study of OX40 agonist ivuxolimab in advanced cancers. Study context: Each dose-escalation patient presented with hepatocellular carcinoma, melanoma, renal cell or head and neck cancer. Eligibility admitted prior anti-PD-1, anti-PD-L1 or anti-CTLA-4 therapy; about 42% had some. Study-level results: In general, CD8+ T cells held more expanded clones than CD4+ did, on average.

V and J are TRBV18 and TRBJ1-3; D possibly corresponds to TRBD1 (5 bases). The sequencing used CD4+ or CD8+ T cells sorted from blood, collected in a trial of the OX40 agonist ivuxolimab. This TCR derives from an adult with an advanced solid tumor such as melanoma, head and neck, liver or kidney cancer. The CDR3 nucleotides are TGTGCCAGCTCACCGGACACCTACACCATATATTTT. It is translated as CASSPDTYTIYF. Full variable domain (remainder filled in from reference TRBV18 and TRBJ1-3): NAGVMQNPRHLVRRRGQEARLRCSPMKGHSHVYWYRQLPEEGLKFMVYLQKENIIDESGMPKERFSAEFPKEGPSILRIQQVVRGDSAAYFCASSPDTYTIYFGEGSWLTVV.